The next 29 T cell receptor beta chains were all read from a single sample in a study of T-cell memory formation after mild COVID-19. In TCRdb, the 5' RACE reads were re-called with MiXCR into one record per CDR3 protein. In the table there are around 50,000 distinct CDR3 sequences, less than 35% of which are singletons. Sequences were obtained from PBMCs or a T cell subset sorted from them (not recorded which). The source of these receptors is a man in his late teens or twenties who had mild COVID-19 (a few samples of this study predate the infection). Cell type and time point are not known.

This clonotype has only a few counts. V is TRBV29-1 and J is TRBJ2-3; TRBD1 agrees at 7 bases. There are 17 residues in the CDR3. Trimming took 0 bases from V and 0 from J; bases not matched to a gene: 9. CDR1 SQVTM and CDR2 ANQGSEA come from the germline V gene. CDR3 sequence reads: CSVEDPAETGSTDTQYF. As DNA, the CDR3 is TGCAGCGTTGAAGATCCTGCGGAGACAGGGAGCACAGATACGCAGTATTTT.

This clonotype was seen a few times. The genes are TRBV7-8 and TRBJ1-2; D gene uncertain. V lost 0 bases to trimming and J lost 8 bases, with 10 bases between them. In germline, CDR1 is SGHVS, CDR2 FQNEAQ. The CDR3 length is 13 residues. CDR3 region: CASSLAIPGGYTF. CDR3 nucleotides: TGTGCCAGCAGCTTAGCGATACCCGGAGGCTACACCTTC.

The chain joins TRBV6-2 or TRBV6-3 to TRBJ2-1; 7 bases line up with TRBD1. Losses at the gene ends were 4 bases for V and 2 bases for J; bases not matched to a gene: 5. The CDR3 sequence is 15 residues long. From germline, CDR1 is MNHEY and CDR2 SVGEGT. The CDR3 bases are TGTGCCAGCAGTTTCTACAGGGGTACCTACAATGAGCAGTTCTTC. Protein product: CASSFYRGTYNEQFF.

This sequence joins TRBV11-2 and TRBJ2-1; 10 bases are a match to TRBD2. The junction had 3 bases not matched to a gene; V was cut back by 1 base and J by 0 bases. The CDR3 totals 17 residues. Looked up from germline, CDR1 is SGHAT and CDR2 is FQNNGV. CDR3 nucleotide sequence: TGTGCCAGCAGCTTAGGGACTAGCGGAGCCTCCTACAATGAGCAGTTCTTC. Protein: CASSLGTSGASYNEQFF.

This clonotype was observed a few times. This chain links TRBV6-5 with TRBJ1-5; TRBD1 is a possible D gene (5 bases). Per germline, CDR1 MNHEY and CDR2 SVGAGI. Trimming stripped 2 bases from V and 11 bases from J, with 13 bases between. The CDR3 has 13 amino acids. The DNA for the CDR3 is TGTGCCAGCAGTTACAGACTGGAAGGGGCCCAGCATTTT. Translation gives CASSYRLEGAQHF.

CDR3 loop: CATSDYRGGGKLDTQYF. The CDR3 bases are TGTGCCACCAGTGATTACCGAGGCGGGGGGAAACTAGATACGCAGTATTTT. This sequence joins TRBV24-1 and TRBJ2-3, with 8 bases identical to TRBD2. With V trimmed by 2 bases and J by 5 bases, 11 bases remained unmatched. Germline loops: CDR1 KGHDR, CDR2 SFDVKD. This CDR3 has 17 amino acids.

The chain joins TRBV12-3 or TRBV12-4 to TRBJ2-3; possibly TRBD1 or TRBD2 for D (6 bases each). Trimming left V 6 bases short and J 0 bases short, with 10 bases between. The CDR3 totals 14 residues. For the CDR3, the DNA is TGTGCCAGCAGCCGGGGGCCTAGCACAGATACGCAGTATTTT. Translated, it gives CASSRGPSTDTQYF.

The chain links TRBV27 to TRBJ1-5; D perhaps matches TRBD1 (5 bases). The CDR3 has 14 residues. The germline V gene encodes CDR1 MNHEY and CDR2 SMNVEV (reference sequence). The V and J ends lost 6 bases and 3 bases respectively, with 12 bases between them. CDR3 sequence (DNA): TGTGCCAGCAGAGCGGGGGGGTTCAATCAGCCCCAGCATTTT. Its protein is CASRAGGFNQPQHF.

This clonotype was seen only a few times. The chain couples TRBV4-3 to TRBJ2-1, with 9 bases that match TRBD2. CDR1 and CDR2 from the germline V gene are LGHNA and YSLEER. Trimming removed 4 bases from V and 4 bases from J; junction bases left unmatched: 5. The CDR3 spans 15 residues. CDR3 in amino acids: CASSPGTSRYNEQFF. CDR3 in DNA: TGCGCCAGCAGCCCTGGGACTAGCAGGTACAATGAGCAGTTCTTC.

DNA of the CDR3: TGCGCCAGCAGCTTGGGACAGGGGGGTCTGGAGACCCAGTACTTC. It encodes CASSLGQGGLETQYF. The chain recombines TRBV5-1 with TRBJ2-5; 9 bases align to TRBD1. Germline assignment: CDR1 SGHRS and CDR2 YFSETQ. Trimming removed 0 bases from V and 5 bases from J; junction bases left unmatched: 5. The CDR3 loop spans 15 amino acids.

The genes are TRBV6-1 and TRBJ2-2; D is unresolved. Per the germline V gene, CDR1 is MNHNS and CDR2 is SASEGT. This CDR3 is 14 amino acids long. The V end lost 6 bases, the J end lost 7 bases, and 15 bases lay between the germline ends. This chain's CDR3 is CASRPGSRGGELFF. The CDR3 DNA sequence: TGTGCCAGCAGACCCGGATCCCGAGGCGGGGAGCTGTTTTTT.

This clonotype has just a few counts. This chain connects TRBV12-3 or TRBV12-4 to TRBJ2-3, with D tentatively TRBD2 (6 bases). This CDR3 has 13 amino acids. Deletions cut 5 bases from V and 6 bases from J, with 12 bases between. CDR3 region: CASSMLGGDTQYF. The CDR3 nucleotides are TGTGCCAGCAGTATGCTTGGGGGGGATACGCAGTATTTT.

The chain recombines TRBV7-2 with TRBJ2-7; 8 nucleotides agree with TRBD1. The germline CDR1 and CDR2 sequences are SGHTA and FQGNSA. CDR3 length: 15 residues. V trimming: 4 bases; J trimming: 5 bases; junction bases outside the gene matches: 10. CDR3 loop: CASSSTRQGKNEQYF. In DNA, the CDR3 is TGTGCCAGCAGCTCGACCCGACAGGGGAAGAACGAGCAGTACTTC.

This sequence joins TRBV6-2 or TRBV6-3 and TRBJ2-1; D possibly corresponds to TRBD2 (6 bases). The germline V gene encodes CDR1 MNHEY and CDR2 SVGEGT. This CDR3 is 15 amino acids long. The V and J ends lost 0 bases and 8 bases respectively, with 14 bases between them. CDR3 DNA: TGTGCCAGCAGTTACTCGACTAGGGCCAGGCATGAGCAGTTCTTC. Protein: CASSYSTRARHEQFF.

This clonotype has more than one count but fewer than ten. One end of the junction varies from germline; a read error may be responsible. CDR3 protein: CASNLRPSGGADTQYF. Here the CDR3 DNA reads TGTGCCAGCAACTTACGGCCCTCCGGGGGAGCAGATACGCAGTATTTT. V gene TRBV7-9 combines with J gene TRBJ2-3, with a tentative D call TRBD2 (6 bases). CDR3 length equals 16 residues. Germline CDR1 and CDR2: SEHNR and FQNEAQ (reference sequence).

V is TRBV27 and J is TRBJ2-1; TRBD1 matches at 11 bases. Germline loops: CDR1 MNHEY, CDR2 SMNVEV (reference sequence). This CDR3 is 16 amino acids long. The junction had 9 bases not matched to a gene; V was cut back by 6 bases and J by 5 bases. The CDR3 nucleotides are TGTGCCAGCAGCCCACTCGGGACAGGGGGTCACAATGAGCAGTTCTTC. Protein product: CASSPLGTGGHNEQFF.

The V and J genes are TRBV6-6 and TRBJ2-7; D might be TRBD2 (6 bases). Trimming took off 7 bases at V and 6 bases at J, with 22 bases between the two ends. This CDR3 spans 15 amino acids. CDR1 and CDR2 (germline): MNHNY, SVGAGI (reference sequence). CDR3 in amino acids: CASTTLWEGGTEQYF. Here the CDR3 DNA reads TGTGCCAGCACTACCCTTTGGGAAGGAGGGACCGAGCAGTACTTC.

The rearrangement links TRBV19 to TRBJ1-5; a possible D gene is TRBD1 (5 bases). Germline CDR1 and CDR2: LNHDA and SQIVND (reference sequence). V shed 4 bases and J shed 5 bases, with 18 bases lying between them. This CDR3 spans 16 amino acids. The CDR3 nucleotides read TGTGCCAGTAGTAGCTGGGACGGAGGCCCGGATCAGCCCCAGCATTTT. The encoded protein is CASSSWDGGPDQPQHF.

In this sample, this clonotype turned up a few times. The V call is TRBV6-5, the J call TRBJ2-7; the match to TRBD1 covers 8 bases. This CDR3 is 11 amino acids long. Germline CDR1 MNHEY, CDR2 SVGAGI. V shed 7 bases, J shed 9 bases, and the junction held 5 bases outside the gene matches. Here the CDR3 DNA reads TGTGCCAGCACCGACAGGGGTGCGCAGTACTTC. Translating it yields CASTDRGAQYF.

The chain combines TRBV29-1 with TRBJ2-3, with D possibly matching TRBD1 (5 bases). CDR3 length: 13 residues. Germline lookup yields CDR1 SQVTM and CDR2 ANQGSEA. V lost 2 bases and J lost 4, with 10 bases in between. As DNA, the CDR3 is TGCAGCGTTGAATTGGCAGGGCCAGATACGCAGTATTTT. This gives the protein CSVELAGPDTQYF.

The count of this clonotype is one. V is TRBV18 and J is TRBJ2-3; D may be TRBD1 or TRBD2 (5 bases each). Germline CDR1 is KGHSH and CDR2 is LQKENI. Trimming pared 1 base from V and 2 bases from J, leaving 13 bases between. There are 16 residues in the CDR3. CDR3 sequence: CASSPRSGRNTDTQYF. Written as DNA, the CDR3 is TGTGCCAGCTCACCACGTTCGGGACGGAACACAGATACGCAGTATTTT.

The CDR3 reads CASSHIGTGVDEQFF. The CDR3 DNA reads as TGTGCCAGCAGCCACATCGGGACAGGGGTGGATGAGCAGTTCTTC. The J gene is TRBJ2-1, the V gene TRBV27, with TRBD1 matching 10 bases. The V gene's germline CDR1 is MNHEY and CDR2 SMNVEV (reference sequence). The CDR3 runs to 15 residues. Trimming removed 6 bases from V and 8 bases from J; junction bases left unmatched: 10.

V gene TRBV15 combines with J gene TRBJ2-1; 9 nucleotides agree with TRBD2. With V trimmed by 5 bases and J by 5 bases, 7 bases remained unmatched. This CDR3 spans 15 amino acids. Germline V gene lookup returns CDR1 LNHNV and CDR2 YYDKDF (reference sequence). The chain's CDR3 is CATSRRGLANNEQFF. CDR3 sequence (DNA): TGTGCCACCAGCCGACGGGGACTAGCCAACAATGAGCAGTTCTTC. The whole variable domain, filled in from reference TRBV15 and TRBJ2-1, reads DAMVIQNPRYQVTQFGKPVTLSCSQTLNHNVMYWYQQKSSQAPKLLFHYYDKDFNNEADTPDNFQSRRPNTSFCFLDIRSPGLGDTAMYLCATSRRGLANNEQFFGPGTRLTVL.

V usage is TRBV7-6 and J usage is TRBJ2-7; 9 nucleotides agree with TRBD2. This CDR3 spans 12 amino acids. Germline V gives CDR1 SGHVS, CDR2 FNYEAQ. The junction had 3 bases not matched to a gene; V was cut back by 7 bases and J by 5 bases. The CDR3 reads CASILAGHEQYF. DNA for the CDR3: TGTGCCAGCATACTAGCGGGCCACGAGCAGTACTTC.

The chain uses TRBV4-1 and TRBJ2-7; no reliable D call. Per germline, CDR1 MGHRA and CDR2 YSYEKL. Trimming stripped 0 bases from V and 0 bases from J, with 15 bases between. The CDR3 is made up of 17 amino acids. CDR3 in amino acids: CASSQDQVWQYSYEQYF. As DNA, the CDR3 is TGCGCCAGCAGCCAAGATCAGGTTTGGCAGTACTCCTACGAGCAGTACTTC.

The rearrangement uses TRBV25-1 and TRBJ1-2; D may be TRBD1 (6 bases). With 7 bases removed from V and 2 bases from J, the gap between germline ends came to 11 bases. This CDR3 comprises 13 residues. Germline CDR1 and CDR2: MGHDK and SYGVNS. CDR3 DNA sequence: TGTGCCAGCACGGAGGGGGGAAACTATGGCTACACCTTC. It specifies CASTEGGNYGYTF.

V and J are TRBV6-5 and TRBJ1-5; D is unclear. Germline V gene lookup returns CDR1 MNHEY and CDR2 SVGAGI. V was clipped by 0 bases and J by 7 bases, with 10 bases between them. The CDR3 totals 14 residues. In DNA, the CDR3 is TGTGCCAGCAGTTACTCGGGTAAAGGCCAGCCCCAGCATTTT. It specifies CASSYSGKGQPQHF.

The table lists this clonotype with a few counts. This rearrangement joins TRBV7-9 to TRBJ2-7; D is possibly TRBD2 (6 bases). Trimming pared 4 bases from V and 2 bases from J, leaving 18 bases between. The germline V gene has CDR1 SEHNR and CDR2 FQNEAQ (reference sequence). The CDR3 has 16 residues. The CDR3 nucleotides read TGTGCCAGCAGCTCCGCTACGGGACTGGGGCCCTACGAGCAGTACTTC. This sequence encodes CASSSATGLGPYEQYF.

This rearrangement joins TRBV4-1 to TRBJ1-2; D unresolved. Trimming shortened V by 1 base and J by 11 bases, and 8 bases separated the two germline ends. CDR3 length: 11 amino acids. CDR1 MGHRA and CDR2 YSYEKL come from the germline V gene. CDR3 region: CASSQALVYTF. CDR3 coding DNA: TGCGCCAGCAGCCAAGCACTTGTGTACACCTTC.